A single T cell receptor (beta chain) is shown here with its context. Its target is not known. With a much larger clone just one base away, this may be a read error. These data originate in a study of T and B cells in COVID-19 patients. Study background: COVID-19 patients gave peripheral blood either during active infection or after recovery. Most recovered patients had mild to moderate COVID-19 treated as outpatients. Critical illness requiring mechanical ventilation or extracorporeal membrane oxygenation affected three fifths of the roughly 20 active-infection patients. Study-wide findings and caveats: Early severe-case samples and blood from mildly ill patients during symptoms were in short supply.

Blood genomic DNA input for TRB amplification was roughly 250-500 ng. The CDR3 is 14 residues long. V was cut by 6 bases and J by 4 bases, with 16 bases left in between. BIOMED2 TRB-A/B primer pools were used in multiplex TRB PCR. A single record per CDR3 protein comes from TCRdb applying MiXCR to the multiplex PCR reads. The table lists under 20,000 distinct CDR3 sequences, 27% of them singletons. The specimen was blood. The chain uses TRBV12-3 or TRBV12-4 and TRBJ2-7; D is perhaps TRBD1 or TRBD2 (5 bases each). The receptor was isolated from a human donor who had recovered from COVID-19. The CDR3 sequence is CASRPGSGRYEQYF. The CDR3 DNA reads as TGTGCCAGCAGGCCCGGGTCAGGGAGATACGAGCAGTACTTC.